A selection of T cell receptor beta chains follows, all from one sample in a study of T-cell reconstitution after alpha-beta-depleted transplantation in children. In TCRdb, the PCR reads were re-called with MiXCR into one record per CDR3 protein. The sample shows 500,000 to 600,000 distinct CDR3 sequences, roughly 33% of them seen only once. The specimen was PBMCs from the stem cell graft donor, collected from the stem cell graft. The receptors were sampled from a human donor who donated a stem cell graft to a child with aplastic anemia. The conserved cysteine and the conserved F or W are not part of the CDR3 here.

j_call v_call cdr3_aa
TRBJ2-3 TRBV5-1 ASSLGSGGGDTQY
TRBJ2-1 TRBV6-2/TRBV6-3 ASSSTSGGSYNEQF
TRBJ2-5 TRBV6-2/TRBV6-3 ASSLLGSVETQY
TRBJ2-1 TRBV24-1 ATSGHNEQF
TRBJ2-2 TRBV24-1 ATSDAPSGLGSTGELF
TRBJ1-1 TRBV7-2 ASSGGGRLNTEAF
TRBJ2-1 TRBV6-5 ASSYRGVMNEQF
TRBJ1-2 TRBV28 ASSTQGTLNYGYT
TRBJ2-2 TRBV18 ASSPPGTGITGELF
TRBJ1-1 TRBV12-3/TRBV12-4 ASSFTTRNTEAF
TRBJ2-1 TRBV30 AWSGGRGNEQF
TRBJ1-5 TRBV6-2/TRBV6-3 ASSYIQGTDWNQPQH
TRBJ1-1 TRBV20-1 SASLRGQTEAF
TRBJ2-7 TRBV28 ASSFWQDRRTEQY
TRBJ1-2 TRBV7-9 ASSRQGTSDGYT
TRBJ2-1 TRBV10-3 AISESTGTYNEQF
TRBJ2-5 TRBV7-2 ASVLRAAQETQY
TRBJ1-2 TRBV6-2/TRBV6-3 ASSPGPRPNYGYT
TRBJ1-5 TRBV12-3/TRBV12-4 ASSLRAGANQPQH
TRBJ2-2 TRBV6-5 ASSYDSDTGELF
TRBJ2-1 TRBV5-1 ASSKSGRQAASYNEQF
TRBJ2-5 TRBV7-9 ASSLWADQETQY
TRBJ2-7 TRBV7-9 ASSLGPGPTNEQY
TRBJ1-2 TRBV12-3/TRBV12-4 ASCSDRGNYGYT
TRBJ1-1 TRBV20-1 SARDSAGMAEAF
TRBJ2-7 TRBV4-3 ASSQGYRSYEQY